This T cell receptor beta chain was found in a study of identical twins. Study outcomes and limitations: With monozygotic twins, out-of-frame TCR alpha sharing exceeded what models estimated. The abundant beta clonotypes from cord blood had fewer insertions, and memory repertoires had none of this. Because invariant MAIT and iNKT cells could be present, zero-insertion analyses could be partly confounded.

There are a few counts of this clonotype. Its antigen is currently unknown. TCRdb re-called the 5' RACE reads with MiXCR, one entry per CDR3 protein. This sample has approximately 470,000 distinct CDR3 sequences, with approximately 15% found just once. V shed 6 bases, J shed 1 base, and the junction held 5 bases outside the gene matches. CDR1 and CDR2 from the germline V gene are ENHRY and SYGVKD. The CDR3 is 14 residues long. These data were also filed under a second study, of yellow fever vaccine responses in identical twins.

The rearrangement joins TRBV10-3 to TRBJ2-5, with 7 bases matching TRBD1. The receptor comes from a woman aged 18-29 years in good health. Material: CD4+ T cells sorted from blood. The chain's CDR3 is CAISPGQTQETQYF. The CDR3 nucleotides read TGTGCCATCAGCCCGGGACAGACCCAAGAGACCCAGTACTTC.